Listed below are T cell receptor beta chains from one sample, sequenced in a study of blood T cell repertoires in COVID-19. Some clones are missing from TCRdb's copy, which holds only in-frame ones; the method was immunoSEQ multiplex PCR. The sample includes around 57,000 clones, 90% to 95% of them seen just once. The material sequenced was peripheral blood. These receptor sequences come from a man aged 50-59 years with acute or convalescent COVID-19. CDR3s include the opening cysteine and the closing phenylalanine or tryptophan. The D gene is left open where the match is weak. Expanded clones get a size class; other rows say once, few or many, or leave the size out.

clone_size	v_call	d_call	j_call	cdr3_nt	cdr3_aa
-	TRBV7-2	TRBD2	TRBJ2-2	TGTGCCAGCAGCCCTGAGGGACTAGCGGGAGTGAGAACCGGGGAGCTGTTTTTT	CASSPEGLAGVRTGELFF
-	TRBV6-5	TRBD2	TRBJ2-3	TGTGCCAGCAGTTACCGGGCTAGCGGGGCAGATACGCAGTATTTT	CASSYRASGADTQYF
-	TRBV5-6	TRBD1	TRBJ1-1	TGTGCCAGCAGCTTACAGGGGACGATGAACACTGAAGCTTTCTTT	CASSLQGTMNTEAFF
-	TRBV5-4	TRBD2	TRBJ2-1	TGTGCCAGCAGCTTGGGGGCTAGCGGATATTATTACAATGAGCAGTTCTTC	CASSLGASGYYYNEQFF
-	TRBV25-1	-	TRBJ2-7	TGTGCCAGCAGTGATTCGCACACAGCCCGCTTCGAGCAGTACTTC	CASSDSHTARFEQYF
-	TRBV2	TRBD1	TRBJ2-1	TGTGCCAGCAGAGACAGGGGGACCTACAATGAGCAGTTCTTC	CASRDRGTYNEQFF
-	TRBV7-7	TRBD1	TRBJ2-3	TGTGCCAGCAGCTCCCTACAGGGGGCAGATACGCAGTATTTT	CASSSLQGADTQYF
-	TRBV6-6	TRBD2	TRBJ2-5	TGTGCCAGCAGTCGCTCCGGGACTAGCGGTTCCCAAGAGACCCAGTACTTC	CASSRSGTSGSQETQYF
-	TRBV19	TRBD1	TRBJ2-1	TGTGCCAGTAGACAGGGGGGAAACAATGAGCAGTTCTTC	CASRQGGNNEQFF
-	TRBV5-4	TRBD2	TRBJ2-3	TGTGCCAGCAGCCCACTAGCGGGAGCGGGCACAGATACGCAGTATTTT	CASSPLAGAGTDTQYF
-	TRBV7-9	TRBD1	TRBJ1-5	TGTGCCAGCAGTCTTACAGGGGATGGGCAGCCCCAGCATTTT	CASSLTGDGQPQHF
once	TRBV14	TRBD2	TRBJ2-2	TGTGCCAGCAGCCCCCCAGCGGGGTGGACCGGGGAGCTGTTTTTT	CASSPPAGWTGELFF
few	TRBV15	TRBD2	TRBJ2-3	TGTGCCACCAGCGGCAACGCCGGGACTAGCTCCGATACGCAGTATTTT	CATSGNAGTSSDTQYF
-	TRBV9	-	TRBJ2-2	TGTGCCAGCAGCGTAAATACGGGGTTGAACACCGGGGAGCTGTTTTTT	CASSVNTGLNTGELFF
few	TRBV27	TRBD1	TRBJ2-1	TGTGCCAGCAGTTTGAGAGGACAGGGGGTCAATGAGCAGTTCTTC	CASSLRGQGVNEQFF
once	TRBV29-1	TRBD1	TRBJ1-4	TGCAGCGTTGAGGAATGGACAGGGACCTCAACTAATGAAAAACTGTTTTTT	CSVEEWTGTSTNEKLFF
-	TRBV6-5	-	TRBJ2-3	TGTGCCAGTAACAGGGAAGGGACAGATACGCAGTATTTT	CASNREGTDTQYF
-	TRBV11-2	-	TRBJ1-1	TGTGCCAGCAGCTTAGATGCCGCCCACAGCACTGAAGCTTTCTTT	CASSLDAAHSTEAFF
few	TRBV10-3	TRBD1	TRBJ1-5	TGTGCCATCAGTGAAGGGACAGTTTCCCATCAGCCCCAGCATTTT	CAISEGTVSHQPQHF
-	TRBV6-5	-	TRBJ2-2	TGTGCCAGCAGCCGAGCGGGCGGGGAGCTGTTTTTT	CASSRAGGELFF
-	TRBV30	-	TRBJ2-7	TGTGCCTGGAGTGGACCGGGGGTTGGGGCAGGCGAGCAGTACTTC	CAWSGPGVGAGEQYF
-	TRBV20-1	-	TRBJ1-1	TGCAGTGCTAGGACCGGGACTCTGACTTTCTTT	CSARTGTLTFF
-	TRBV11-2	-	TRBJ1-3	TGTGCCAGCAGCTTCCCCGGTGGAAACACCATATATTTT	CASSFPGGNTIYF
-	TRBV19	-	TRBJ2-5	TGTGCCAGTAGTATGACAGAAGAGACCCAGTACTTC	CASSMTEETQYF
-	TRBV5-1	-	TRBJ1-2	TGCGCCAGCAGCCCCAGCGGGAGCGGGACTAACTATGGCTACACCTTC	CASSPSGSGTNYGYTF
-	TRBV5-1	-	TRBJ2-5	TGCGCCAGCAGCGGAGGGTGGTTAAGTGGAGAGACCCAGTACTTC	CASSGGWLSGETQYF
once	TRBV27	-	TRBJ1-3	TGTGCCAGCAGTTTATCGTTACCGCAGTTTGGAAACACCATATATTTT	CASSLSLPQFGNTIYF
-	TRBV18	-	TRBJ1-1	TGTGCCAGCTCACCGACAGGGAACACTGAAGCTTTCTTT	CASSPTGNTEAFF
-	TRBV12-5	-	TRBJ2-2	TGTGCTAGTGGTTTGGTTAGCGGTGCCGGGGAGCTGTTTTTT	CASGLVSGAGELFF
-	TRBV1	-	TRBJ1-5	TGCACCAGCAGCCAAGGACAGGGGGCGGGCAATCAGCCCCAGCATTTT	CTSSQGQGAGNQPQHF
-	TRBV18	-	TRBJ2-5	TGTGCCAGCTCACCCAGGAGGGGATTTCAAGCGGTTGAACAAGAGACCCAGTACTTC	CASSPRRGFQAVEQETQYF
-	TRBV19	-	TRBJ2-1	TGTGCCAGTAAATCTTGGCAGGACTCCTACAATGAGCAGTTCTTC	CASKSWQDSYNEQFF
-	TRBV27	TRBD2	TRBJ2-1	TGTGCCAGCAGTCCACTAGCGGGATTCTCCTACAATGAGCAGTTCTTC	CASSPLAGFSYNEQFF
-	TRBV10-1	-	TRBJ1-2	TGCGCCAGCAGTCTGACAGGCAACTATGGCTACACCTTC	CASSLTGNYGYTF
once	TRBV6-4	TRBD2	TRBJ2-5	TGTGCCAGCAGTGACCCAGGGACTAGGCAAGAGACCCAGTACTTC	CASSDPGTRQETQYF
-	TRBV5-5	TRBD1	TRBJ1-1	TGTGCCAGCTCGTCCAGGGGGCTTGAAACTGAAGCTTTCTTT	CASSSRGLETEAFF
-	TRBV6-2/TRBV6-3	TRBD2	TRBJ2-7	TGTGCCAGCAGTCCGCCGGGACTAGCGGGAGGGCCCCACGAGCAGTACTTC	CASSPPGLAGGPHEQYF
-	TRBV18	-	TRBJ2-1	TGTGCCAGCTCACCAGAGAGCGTTGGGTACAATGAGCAGTTCTTC	CASSPESVGYNEQFF
-	TRBV6-4	-	TRBJ1-3	TGTGCCAGCAGTGACTCGCGGGTTCTCTCTGGAAACACCATATATTTT	CASSDSRVLSGNTIYF
-	TRBV5-6	-	TRBJ2-7	TGTGCCAGCAGCTTGGGGGCAACTTCCTACGAGCAGTACTTC	CASSLGATSYEQYF
-	TRBV7-9	TRBD1	TRBJ2-4	TGTGCCAGCAGCTCGGCGACAGGGGGCAAAAACATTCAGTACTTC	CASSSATGGKNIQYF
-	TRBV6-5	TRBD2	TRBJ2-1	TGTGCCAGCAGGCATAGCGGGAAGTACAATGAGCAGTTCTTC	CASRHSGKYNEQFF
-	TRBV29-1	TRBD2	TRBJ2-7	TGCAGCGTCCGGACTAGCGGGAGCTCCTACGAGCAGTACTTC	CSVRTSGSSYEQYF
-	TRBV2	TRBD2	TRBJ2-1	TGTGCCAGCAGGCCGGGACTAGGTGGCTACAATGAGCAGTTCTTC	CASRPGLGGYNEQFF
-	TRBV12-3/TRBV12-4	TRBD1	TRBJ1-6	TGTGCCAGCGGGACAGGCCCGAATTCACCCCTCCACTTT	CASGTGPNSPLHF
-	TRBV24-1	TRBD1	TRBJ2-3	TGTGCCACCAGTGACCAGGGGACAGGGCAGGATACGCAGTATTTT	CATSDQGTGQDTQYF
-	TRBV7-9	TRBD2	TRBJ2-1	TGTGCCAGCAGCGGATGGACTAGCGGCTCCTACAATGAGCAGTTCTTC	CASSGWTSGSYNEQFF
-	TRBV6-2/TRBV6-3	TRBD1	TRBJ1-1	TGTGCCAGCAGTGAGGGACAGGGGTACACTGAAGCTTTCTTT	CASSEGQGYTEAFF
-	TRBV28	TRBD1	TRBJ2-4	TGTGCCAGCAGTTTAGGCGACAGGGTATATCAGTACTTC	CASSLGDRVYQYF
-	TRBV19	TRBD1	TRBJ1-2	TGTGCCAGTAGTAAAATCAGGACAGGGAACTATGGCTACACCTTC	CASSKIRTGNYGYTF
-	TRBV7-6	-	TRBJ2-7	TGTGCCAGCAGCCCACAGCTCGGGGGGCCACGCGAGCAGTACTTC	CASSPQLGGPREQYF
-	TRBV12-3/TRBV12-4	-	TRBJ1-5	TGTGCCAGCAGTTGGATTAGGGGTCAGCCCCAGCATTTT	CASSWIRGQPQHF
once	TRBV5-1	-	TRBJ2-1	TGCGCCAGCAGCCCGGACCTAAGGGGGGGATCAAGAGGTGAGCAGTTCTTC	CASSPDLRGGSRGEQFF
-	TRBV5-6	TRBD2	TRBJ2-1	TGTGCCAGCAGCTTGGGAACCGGGACTAGCGGGAGTGAGCAGTTCTTC	CASSLGTGTSGSEQFF
-	TRBV7-9	TRBD1	TRBJ2-4	TGTGCCAGCAGCCCCCCGGACAGGGAGGACATTCAGTACTTC	CASSPPDREDIQYF